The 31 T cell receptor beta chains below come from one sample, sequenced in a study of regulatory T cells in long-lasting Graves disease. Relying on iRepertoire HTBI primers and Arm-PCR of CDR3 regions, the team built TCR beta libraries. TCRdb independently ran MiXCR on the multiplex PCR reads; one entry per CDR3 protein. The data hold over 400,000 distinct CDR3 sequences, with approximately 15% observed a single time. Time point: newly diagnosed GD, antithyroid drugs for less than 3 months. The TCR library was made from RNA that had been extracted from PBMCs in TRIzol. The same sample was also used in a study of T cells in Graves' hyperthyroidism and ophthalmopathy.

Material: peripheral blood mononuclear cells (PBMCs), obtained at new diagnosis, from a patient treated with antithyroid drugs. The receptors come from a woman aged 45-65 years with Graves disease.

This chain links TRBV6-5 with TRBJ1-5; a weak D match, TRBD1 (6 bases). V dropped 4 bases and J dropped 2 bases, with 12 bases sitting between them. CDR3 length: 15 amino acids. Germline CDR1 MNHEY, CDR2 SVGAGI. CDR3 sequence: CASSSAGVGNQPQHF. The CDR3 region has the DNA TGTGCCAGCAGTTCTGCAGGGGTTGGCAATCAGCCCCAGCATTTT.

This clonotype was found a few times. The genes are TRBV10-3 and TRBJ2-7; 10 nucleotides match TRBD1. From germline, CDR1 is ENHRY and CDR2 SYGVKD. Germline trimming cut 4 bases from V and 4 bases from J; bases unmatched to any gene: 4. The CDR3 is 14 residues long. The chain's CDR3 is CAISAQGQGYEQYF. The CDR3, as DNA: TGTGCCATCAGTGCCCAGGGACAGGGGTACGAGCAGTACTTC.

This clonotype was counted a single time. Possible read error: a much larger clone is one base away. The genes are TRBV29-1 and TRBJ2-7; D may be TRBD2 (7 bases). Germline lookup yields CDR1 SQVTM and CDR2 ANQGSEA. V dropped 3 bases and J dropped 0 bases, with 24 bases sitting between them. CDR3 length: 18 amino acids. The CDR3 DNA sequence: TGCAGCGTTGATTTAGGGGTTCGGGGAGGGGGGAGCTCCTACGAGCAGTACTTC. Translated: CSVDLGVRGGGSSYEQYF.

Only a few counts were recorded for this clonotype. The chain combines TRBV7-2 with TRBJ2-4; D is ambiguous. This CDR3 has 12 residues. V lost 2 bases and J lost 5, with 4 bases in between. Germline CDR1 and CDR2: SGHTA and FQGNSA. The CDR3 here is CASSLYQNIQYF. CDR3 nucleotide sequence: TGTGCCAGCAGCTTATACCAAAACATTCAGTACTTC.

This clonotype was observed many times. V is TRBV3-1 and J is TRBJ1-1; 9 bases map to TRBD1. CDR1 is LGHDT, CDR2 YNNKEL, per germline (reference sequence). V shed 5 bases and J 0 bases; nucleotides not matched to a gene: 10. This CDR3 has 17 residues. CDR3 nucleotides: TGTGCCAGCAGCAAAACAGGGGGCGGGTACCTGAACACTGAAGCTTTCTTT. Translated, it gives CASSKTGGGYLNTEAFF.

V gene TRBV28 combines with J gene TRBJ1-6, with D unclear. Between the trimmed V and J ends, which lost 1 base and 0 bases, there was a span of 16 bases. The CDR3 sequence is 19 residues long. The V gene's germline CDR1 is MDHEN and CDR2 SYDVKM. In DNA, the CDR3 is TGTGCCAGCAGTTTATCAGCCCCAGGACCCAGCTCCTATAATTCACCCCTCCACTTT. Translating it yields CASSLSAPGPSSYNSPLHF.

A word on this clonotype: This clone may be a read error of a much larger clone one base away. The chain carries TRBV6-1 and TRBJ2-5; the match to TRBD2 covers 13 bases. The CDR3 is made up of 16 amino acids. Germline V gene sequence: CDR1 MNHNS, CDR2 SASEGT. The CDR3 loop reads CASSEWGLAGKETQHF. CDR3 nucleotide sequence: TGTGCCAGCAGTGAATGGGGACTAGCGGGGAAAGAGACCCAGCACTTC.

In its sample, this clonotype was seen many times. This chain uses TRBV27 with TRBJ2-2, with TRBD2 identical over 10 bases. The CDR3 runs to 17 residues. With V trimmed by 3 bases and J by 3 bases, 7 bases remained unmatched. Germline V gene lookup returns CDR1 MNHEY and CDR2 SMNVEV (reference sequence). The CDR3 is CASSLKLAGVHTGELFF. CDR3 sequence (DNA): TGTGCCAGCAGTTTGAAGCTAGCGGGAGTGCACACCGGGGAGCTGTTTTTT.

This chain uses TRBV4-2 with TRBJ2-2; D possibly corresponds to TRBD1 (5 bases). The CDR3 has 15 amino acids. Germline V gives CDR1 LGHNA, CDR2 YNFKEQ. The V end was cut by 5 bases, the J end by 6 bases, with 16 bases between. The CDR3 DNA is TGTGCCAGCAGCGACATGACAGCCCCTCCCGGGGAGCTGTTTTTT. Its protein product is CASSDMTAPPGELFF.

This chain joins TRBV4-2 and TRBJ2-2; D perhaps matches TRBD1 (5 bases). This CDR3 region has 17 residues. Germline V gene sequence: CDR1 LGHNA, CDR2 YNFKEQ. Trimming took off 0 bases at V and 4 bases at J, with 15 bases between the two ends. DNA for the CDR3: TGTGCCAGCAGCCAAGATAGGAGCAGGGTTCTCACCGGGGAGCTGTTTTTT. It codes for CASSQDRSRVLTGELFF.

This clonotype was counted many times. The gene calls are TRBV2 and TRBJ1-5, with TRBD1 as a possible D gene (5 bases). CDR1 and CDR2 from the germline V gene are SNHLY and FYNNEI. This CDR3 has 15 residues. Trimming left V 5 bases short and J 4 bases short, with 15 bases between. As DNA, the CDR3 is TGTGCCAGCAGTCACCGGGGGATAGGTAATCAGCCCCAGCATTTT. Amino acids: CASSHRGIGNQPQHF.

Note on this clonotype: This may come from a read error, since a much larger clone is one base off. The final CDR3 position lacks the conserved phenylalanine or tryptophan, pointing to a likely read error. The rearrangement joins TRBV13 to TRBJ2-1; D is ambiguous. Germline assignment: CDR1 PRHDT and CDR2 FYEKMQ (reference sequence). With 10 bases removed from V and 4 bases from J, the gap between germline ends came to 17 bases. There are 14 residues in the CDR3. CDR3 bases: TGTGCCACCCACCCTAGTGGTAGGTACAATGAGCAGTTCATC. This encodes CATHPSGRYNEQFI.

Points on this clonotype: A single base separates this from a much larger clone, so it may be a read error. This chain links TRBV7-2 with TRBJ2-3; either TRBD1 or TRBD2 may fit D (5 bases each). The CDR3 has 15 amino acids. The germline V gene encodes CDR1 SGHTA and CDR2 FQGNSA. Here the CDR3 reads CASSLTWGSTDMQYF. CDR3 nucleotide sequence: TGTGCCAGCAGCTTAACGTGGGGGAGCACAGATATGCAGTATTTT.

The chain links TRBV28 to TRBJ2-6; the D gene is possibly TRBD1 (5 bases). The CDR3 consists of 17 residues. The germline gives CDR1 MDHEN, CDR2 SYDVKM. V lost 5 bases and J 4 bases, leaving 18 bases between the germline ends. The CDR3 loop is CASSPRARGTGANVLTF. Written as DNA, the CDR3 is TGTGCCAGCAGTCCCCGGGCAAGGGGTACCGGGGCCAACGTCCTGACTTTC.

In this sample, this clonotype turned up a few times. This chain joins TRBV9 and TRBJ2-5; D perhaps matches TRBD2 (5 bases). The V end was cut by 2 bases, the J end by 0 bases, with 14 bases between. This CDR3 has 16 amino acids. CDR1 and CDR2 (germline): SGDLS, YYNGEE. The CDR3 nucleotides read TGTGCCAGCAGCGTTTCGGTGGGAGTTAACCAAGAGACCCAGTACTTC. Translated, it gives CASSVSVGVNQETQYF.

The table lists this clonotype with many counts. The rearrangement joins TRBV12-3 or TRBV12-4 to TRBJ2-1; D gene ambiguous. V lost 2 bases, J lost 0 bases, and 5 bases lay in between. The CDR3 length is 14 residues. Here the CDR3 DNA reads TGTGCCAGCAGTTTATTGCGCTCCTACAATGAGCAGTTCTTC. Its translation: CASSLLRSYNEQFF.

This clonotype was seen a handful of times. As DNA, the CDR3 is TGTGCCAGCGGTCCTGACAGGGTCTATGGCTACACCTTC. Its translation: CASGPDRVYGYTF. J is TRBJ1-2 and V is TRBV28; TRBD1 matches at 7 bases. The CDR3 has 13 residues. With V trimmed by 8 bases and J by 4 bases, 7 bases remained unmatched. The germline V gene has CDR1 MDHEN and CDR2 SYDVKM.

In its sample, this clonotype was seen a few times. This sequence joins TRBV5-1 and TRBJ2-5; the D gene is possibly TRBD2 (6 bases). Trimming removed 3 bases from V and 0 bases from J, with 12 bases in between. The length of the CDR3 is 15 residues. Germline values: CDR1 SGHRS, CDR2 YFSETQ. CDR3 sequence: CASSSPPGDQETQYF. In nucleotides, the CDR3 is TGCGCCAGCAGCTCCCCCCCGGGGGACCAAGAGACCCAGTACTTC.

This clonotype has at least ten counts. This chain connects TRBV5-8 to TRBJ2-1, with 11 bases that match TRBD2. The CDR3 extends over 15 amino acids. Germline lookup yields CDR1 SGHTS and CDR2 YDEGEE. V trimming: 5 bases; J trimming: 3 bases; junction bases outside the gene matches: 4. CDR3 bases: TGTGCCAGCAGGCGGGGGACTAGCGGCTACAATGAGCAGTTCTTC. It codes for CASRRGTSGYNEQFF.

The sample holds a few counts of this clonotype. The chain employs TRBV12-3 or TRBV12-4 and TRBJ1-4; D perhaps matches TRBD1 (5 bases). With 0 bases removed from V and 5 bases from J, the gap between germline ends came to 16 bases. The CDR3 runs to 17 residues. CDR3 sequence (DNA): TGTGCCAGCAGTTTAGCTGCAGGGAGTGGTTCGAATGAAAAACTGTTTTTT. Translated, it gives CASSLAAGSGSNEKLFF.

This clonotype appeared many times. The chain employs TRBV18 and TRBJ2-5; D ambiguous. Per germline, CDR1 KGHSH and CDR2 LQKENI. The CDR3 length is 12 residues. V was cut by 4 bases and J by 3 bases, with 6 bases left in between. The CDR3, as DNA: TGTGCCAGCTCACTGCAAGAAGAGACCCAGTACTTC. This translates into CASSLQEETQYF.

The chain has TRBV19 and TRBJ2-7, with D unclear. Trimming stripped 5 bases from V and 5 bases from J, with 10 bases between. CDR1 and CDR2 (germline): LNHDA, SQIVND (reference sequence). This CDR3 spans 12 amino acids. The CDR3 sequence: CASSPRRHEQYF. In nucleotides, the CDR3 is TGTGCCAGTAGTCCCCGACGCCACGAGCAGTACTTC.

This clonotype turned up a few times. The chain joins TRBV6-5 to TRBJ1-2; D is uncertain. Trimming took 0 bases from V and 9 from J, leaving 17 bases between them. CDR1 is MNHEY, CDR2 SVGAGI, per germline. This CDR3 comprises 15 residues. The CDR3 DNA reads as TGTGCCAGCAGTTACTCGATCGGTGGCTCACATCGCTACACCTTC. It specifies CASSYSIGGSHRYTF.

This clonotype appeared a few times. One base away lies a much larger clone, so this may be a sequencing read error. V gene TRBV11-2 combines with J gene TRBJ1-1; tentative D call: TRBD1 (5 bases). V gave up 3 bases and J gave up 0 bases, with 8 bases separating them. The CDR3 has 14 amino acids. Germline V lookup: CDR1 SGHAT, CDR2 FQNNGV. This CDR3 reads CASSFWGVNTEAFF. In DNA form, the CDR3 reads TGTGCCAGCAGCTTTTGGGGGGTGAACACTGAAGCTTTCTTT.

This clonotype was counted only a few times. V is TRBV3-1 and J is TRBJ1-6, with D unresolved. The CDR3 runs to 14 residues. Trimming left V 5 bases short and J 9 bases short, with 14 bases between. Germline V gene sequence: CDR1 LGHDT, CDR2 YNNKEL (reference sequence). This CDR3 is CASSGIPDVSPLHF. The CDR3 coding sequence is TGTGCCAGCAGCGGCATCCCGGACGTTTCACCCCTCCACTTT.

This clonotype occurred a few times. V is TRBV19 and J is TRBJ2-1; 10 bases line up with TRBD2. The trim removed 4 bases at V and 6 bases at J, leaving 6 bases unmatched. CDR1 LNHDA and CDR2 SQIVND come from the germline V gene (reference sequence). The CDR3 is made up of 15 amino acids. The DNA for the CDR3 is TGTGCCAGTAGTACGTCTAGCGGGAGCTTCAATGAGCAGTTCTTC. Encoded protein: CASSTSSGSFNEQFF.

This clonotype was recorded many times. This CDR3 reads CAGYRTENTEAFF. The DNA of the CDR3 is TGTGCCGGGTACCGGACCGAGAACACTGAAGCTTTCTTT. This sequence joins TRBV12-3 or TRBV12-4 and TRBJ1-1; the D is unclear. The CDR3 sequence is 13 residues long. V lost 11 bases and J lost 1, with 14 bases in between.

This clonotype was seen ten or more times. CDR3 protein: CASRRDSPLEKLFF. Written as DNA, the CDR3 is TGTGCCAGCAGACGGGACAGTCCGTTAGAAAAACTGTTTTTT. The chain joins TRBV12-3 or TRBV12-4 to TRBJ1-4, with TRBD1 matching 7 bases. V was clipped by 6 bases and J by 8 bases; unmatched bases: 9. The CDR3 length is 14 residues.

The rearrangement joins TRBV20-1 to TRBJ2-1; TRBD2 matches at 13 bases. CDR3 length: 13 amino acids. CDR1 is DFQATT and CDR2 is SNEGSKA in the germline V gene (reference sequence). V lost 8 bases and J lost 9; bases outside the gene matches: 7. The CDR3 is CSPRLAGGSEQFF. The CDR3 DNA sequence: TGCAGTCCTCGACTAGCGGGAGGTTCTGAGCAGTTCTTC.

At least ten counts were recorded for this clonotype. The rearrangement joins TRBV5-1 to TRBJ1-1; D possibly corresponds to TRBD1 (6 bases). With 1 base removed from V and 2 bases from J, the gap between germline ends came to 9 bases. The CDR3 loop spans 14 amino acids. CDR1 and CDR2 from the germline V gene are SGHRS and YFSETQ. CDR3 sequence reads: CASSLNRENTEAFF. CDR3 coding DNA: TGCGCCAGCAGCTTGAACAGGGAAAACACTGAAGCTTTCTTT. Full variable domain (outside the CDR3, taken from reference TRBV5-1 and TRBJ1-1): KAGVTQTPRYLIKTRGQQVTLSCSPISGHRSVSWYQQTPGQGLQFLFEYFSETQRNKGNFPGRFSGRQFSNSRSEMNVSTLELGDSALYLCASSLNRENTEAFFGQGTRLTVV.

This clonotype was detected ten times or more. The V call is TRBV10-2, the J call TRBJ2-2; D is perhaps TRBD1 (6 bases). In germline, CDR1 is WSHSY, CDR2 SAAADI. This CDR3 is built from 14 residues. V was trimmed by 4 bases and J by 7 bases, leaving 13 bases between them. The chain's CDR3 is CASSAQGEGGELFF. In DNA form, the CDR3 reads TGCGCCAGCAGTGCACAGGGAGAGGGCGGGGAGCTGTTTTTT.